This T cell receptor beta chain was obtained from a study of CD8 T cells in ankylosing spondylitis. Between the trimmed V and J ends, which lost 4 bases and 11 bases, there was a span of 15 bases. This CDR3 is 13 amino acids long. Per germline, CDR1 MNHEY and CDR2 SMNVEV (reference sequence). This clonotype came up many times. The antigen is not known. Study-level points and caveats: Disease-linked clones were reportedly significantly enriched in matched ankylosing spondylitis synovial fluid.

TCRdb reprocessed the 5' RACE reads via MiXCR and lists one record per CDR3 protein. The table has 200,000 to 250,000 distinct CDR3 sequences, under 30% seen once. The clonotype originates from a male donor with ankylosing spondylitis or in good health (not recorded which). This rearrangement joins TRBV27 to TRBJ1-5; D remains ambiguous. Sequenced: blood, either unsorted or a sorted T cell fraction (not recorded which). The CDR3 DNA follows: TGTGCCAGCAGTTCCGCCCGCAGTCGGTCCCAGCATTTT. Translation gives CASSSARSRSQHF.